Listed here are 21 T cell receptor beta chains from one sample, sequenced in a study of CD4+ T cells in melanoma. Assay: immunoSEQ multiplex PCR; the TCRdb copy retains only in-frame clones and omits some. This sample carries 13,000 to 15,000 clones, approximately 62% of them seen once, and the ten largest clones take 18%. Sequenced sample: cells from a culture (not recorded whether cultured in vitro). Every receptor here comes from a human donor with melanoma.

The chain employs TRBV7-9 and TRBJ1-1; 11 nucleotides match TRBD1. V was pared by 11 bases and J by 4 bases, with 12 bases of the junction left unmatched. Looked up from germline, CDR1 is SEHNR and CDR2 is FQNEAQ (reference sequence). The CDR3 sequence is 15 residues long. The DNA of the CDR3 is TGTGCCCTCAACGCGGTGGGGACAGGGGGCACTGAAGCTTTCTTT. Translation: CALNAVGTGGTEAFF.

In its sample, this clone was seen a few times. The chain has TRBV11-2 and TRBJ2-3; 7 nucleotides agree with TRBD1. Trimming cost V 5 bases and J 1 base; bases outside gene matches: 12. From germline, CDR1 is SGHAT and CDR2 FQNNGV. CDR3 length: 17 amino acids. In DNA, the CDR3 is TGTGCCAGCAGCCGCTTGACCCTGGGACAGCGCACAGATACGCAGTATTTT. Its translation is CASSRLTLGQRTDTQYF.

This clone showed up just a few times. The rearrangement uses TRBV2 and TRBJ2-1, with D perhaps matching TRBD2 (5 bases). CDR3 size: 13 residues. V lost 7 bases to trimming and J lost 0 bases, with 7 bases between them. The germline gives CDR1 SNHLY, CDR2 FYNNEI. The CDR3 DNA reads TGTGCCAGCAACCGGGACTCCTACAATGAGCAGTTCTTC. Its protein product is CASNRDSYNEQFF.

Here the CDR3 reads CASGHGGAETDTQYF. The CDR3 DNA follows: TGTGCTAGTGGACATGGGGGGGCGGAAACAGATACGCAGTATTTT. This chain uses TRBV12-5 with TRBJ2-3; a possible D gene is TRBD2 (7 bases). Per the germline V gene, CDR1 is LGHNT and CDR2 is FRNRAP. The CDR3 is made up of 15 amino acids. Deletions cut 6 bases from V and 3 bases from J, with 16 bases between. Looking up the rest from reference TRBV12-5 and TRBJ2-3 gives the full variable domain: DARVTQTPRHKVTEMGQEVTMRCQPILGHNTVFWYRQTMMQGLELLAYFRNRAPLDDSGMPKDRFSAEMPDATLATLKIQPSEPRDSAVYFCASGHGGAETDTQYFGPGTRLTVL.

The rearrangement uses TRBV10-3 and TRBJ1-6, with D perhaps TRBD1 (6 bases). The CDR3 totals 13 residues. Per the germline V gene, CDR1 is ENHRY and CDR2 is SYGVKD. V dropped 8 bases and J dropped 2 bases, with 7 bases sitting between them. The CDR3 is CAIQGTYNSPLHF. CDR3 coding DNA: TGTGCCATCCAGGGGACCTATAATTCACCCCTCCACTTT.

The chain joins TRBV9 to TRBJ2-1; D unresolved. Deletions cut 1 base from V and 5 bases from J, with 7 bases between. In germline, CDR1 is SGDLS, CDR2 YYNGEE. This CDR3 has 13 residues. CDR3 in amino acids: CASSVRPDNEQFF. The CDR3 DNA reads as TGTGCCAGCAGCGTACGTCCCGACAATGAGCAGTTCTTC.

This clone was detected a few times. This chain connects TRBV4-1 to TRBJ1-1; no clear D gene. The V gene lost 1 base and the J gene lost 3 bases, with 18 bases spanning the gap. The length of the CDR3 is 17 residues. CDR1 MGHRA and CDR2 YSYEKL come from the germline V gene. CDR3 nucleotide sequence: TGCGCCAGCAGCCAAGTTGATGGGAGTGCATTGGACACTGAAGCTTTCTTT. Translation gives CASSQVDGSALDTEAFF.

CDR3: CASSLEYTFSTDTQYF. The CDR3 DNA sequence: TGTGCCAGCAGCTTAGAGTACACCTTTAGCACAGATACGCAGTATTTT. V is TRBV7-2 and J is TRBJ2-3, with D uncertain. CDR3 length: 16 residues. The germline V and J ends were trimmed by 1 base and 0 bases, with 11 bases remaining between them. The V gene's germline CDR1 is SGHTA and CDR2 FQGNSA.

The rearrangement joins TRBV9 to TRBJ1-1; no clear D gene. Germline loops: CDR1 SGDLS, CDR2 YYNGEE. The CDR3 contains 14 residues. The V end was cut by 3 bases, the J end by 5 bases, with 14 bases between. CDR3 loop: CASSATTRVTEAFF. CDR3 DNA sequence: TGTGCCAGCAGCGCGACCACGAGGGTGACTGAAGCTTTCTTT. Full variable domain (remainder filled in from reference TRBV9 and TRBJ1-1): DSGVTQTPKHLITATGQRVTLRCSPRSGDLSVYWYQQSLDQGLQFLIQYYNGEERAKGNILERFSAQQFPDLHSELNLSSLELGDSALYFCASSATTRVTEAFFGQGTRLTVV.

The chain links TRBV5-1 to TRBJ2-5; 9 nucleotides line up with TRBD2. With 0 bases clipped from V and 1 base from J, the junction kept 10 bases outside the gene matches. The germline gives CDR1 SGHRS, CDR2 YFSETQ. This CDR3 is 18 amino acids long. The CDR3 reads CASSLGSLLTSGQETQYF. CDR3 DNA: TGCGCCAGCAGCTTGGGGTCCCTTTTGACTAGCGGCCAAGAGACCCAGTACTTC. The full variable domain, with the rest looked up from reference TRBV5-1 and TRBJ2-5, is KAGVTQTPRYLIKTRGQQVTLSCSPISGHRSVSWYQQTPGQGLQFLFEYFSETQRNKGNFPGRFSGRQFSNSRSEMNVSTLELGDSALYLCASSLGSLLTSGQETQYFGPGTRLLVL.

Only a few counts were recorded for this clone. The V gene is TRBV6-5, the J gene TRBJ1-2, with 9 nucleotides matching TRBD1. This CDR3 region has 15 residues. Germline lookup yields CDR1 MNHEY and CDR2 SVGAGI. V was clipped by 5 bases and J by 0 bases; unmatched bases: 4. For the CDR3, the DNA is TGTGCCAGCAGTGGGGACAGGGACCCTAACTATGGCTACACCTTC. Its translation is CASSGDRDPNYGYTF.

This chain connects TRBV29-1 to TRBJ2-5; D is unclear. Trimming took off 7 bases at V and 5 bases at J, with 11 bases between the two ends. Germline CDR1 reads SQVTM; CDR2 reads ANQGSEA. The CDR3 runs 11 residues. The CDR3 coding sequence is TGCAGCGGGAACATGGGGGAGACCCAGTACTTC. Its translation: CSGNMGETQYF.

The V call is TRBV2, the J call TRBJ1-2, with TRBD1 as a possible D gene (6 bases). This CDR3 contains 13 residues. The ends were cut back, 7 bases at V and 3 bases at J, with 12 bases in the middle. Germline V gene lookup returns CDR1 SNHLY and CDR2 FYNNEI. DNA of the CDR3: TGTGCCAGCACCGATGGACAGCACTATGGCTACACCTTC. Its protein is CASTDGQHYGYTF.

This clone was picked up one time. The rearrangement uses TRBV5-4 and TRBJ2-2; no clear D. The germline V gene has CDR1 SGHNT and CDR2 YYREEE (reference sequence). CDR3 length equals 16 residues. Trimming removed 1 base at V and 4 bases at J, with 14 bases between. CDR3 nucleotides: TGTGCCAGCAGCTTGTCCTTCCGCCGGTCCACCGGGGAGCTGTTTTTT. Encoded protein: CASSLSFRRSTGELFF.

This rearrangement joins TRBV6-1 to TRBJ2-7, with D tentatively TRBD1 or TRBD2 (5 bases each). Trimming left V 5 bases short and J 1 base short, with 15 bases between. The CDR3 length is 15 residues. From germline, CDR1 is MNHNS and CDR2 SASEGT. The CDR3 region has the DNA TGTGCCAGCAGTTCGACCGGGACGGTATCCTACGAGCAGTACTTC. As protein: CASSSTGTVSYEQYF.

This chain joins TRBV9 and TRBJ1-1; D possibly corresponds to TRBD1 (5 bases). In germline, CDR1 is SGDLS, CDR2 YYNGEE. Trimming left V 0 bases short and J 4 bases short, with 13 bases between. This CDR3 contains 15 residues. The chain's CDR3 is CASSVVGVLGTEAFF. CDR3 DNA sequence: TGTGCCAGCAGCGTAGTGGGGGTTTTGGGCACTGAAGCTTTCTTT.

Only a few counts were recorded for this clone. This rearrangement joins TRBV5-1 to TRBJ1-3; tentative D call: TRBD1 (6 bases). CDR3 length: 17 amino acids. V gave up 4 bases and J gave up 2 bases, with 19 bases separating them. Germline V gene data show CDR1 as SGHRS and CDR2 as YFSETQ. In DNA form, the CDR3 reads TGCGCCAGCAGCAAATCGTCAGGGGCTTTAGCTGGAAACACCATATATTTT. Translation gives CASSKSSGALAGNTIYF.

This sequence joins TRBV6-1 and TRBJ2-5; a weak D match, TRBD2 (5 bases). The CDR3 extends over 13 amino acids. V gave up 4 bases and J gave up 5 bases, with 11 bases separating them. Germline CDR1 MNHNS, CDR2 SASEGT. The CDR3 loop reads CASSATRTETQYF. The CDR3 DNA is TGTGCCAGCAGTGCTACTAGAACGGAGACCCAGTACTTC.

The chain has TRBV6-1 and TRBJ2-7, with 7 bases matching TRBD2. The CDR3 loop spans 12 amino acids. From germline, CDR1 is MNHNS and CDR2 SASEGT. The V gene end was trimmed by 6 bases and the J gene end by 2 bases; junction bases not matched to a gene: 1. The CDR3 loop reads CASRTSPYEQYF. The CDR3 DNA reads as TGTGCCAGCAGGACTAGCCCCTACGAGCAGTACTTC.

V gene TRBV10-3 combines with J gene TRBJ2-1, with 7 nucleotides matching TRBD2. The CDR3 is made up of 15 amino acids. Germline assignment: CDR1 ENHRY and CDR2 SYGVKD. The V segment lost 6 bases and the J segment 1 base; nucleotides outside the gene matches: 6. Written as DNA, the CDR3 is TGTGCCATCAGCAAGGAACTAGCGTCCTACAATGAGCAGTTCTTC. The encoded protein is CAISKELASYNEQFF.

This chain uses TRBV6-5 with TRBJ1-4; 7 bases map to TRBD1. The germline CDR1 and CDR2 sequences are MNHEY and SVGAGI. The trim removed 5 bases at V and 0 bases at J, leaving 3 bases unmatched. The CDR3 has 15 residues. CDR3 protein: CASSTGQATNEKLFF. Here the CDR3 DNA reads TGTGCCAGCAGTACTGGACAGGCAACTAATGAAAAACTGTTTTTT.